This T cell receptor beta chain stems from a study of human T cells and chemical hapten exposure. This clonotype came up many times. Each cDNA molecule in the library carried unique molecular identifiers. TCRdb itself ran the RACE reads through MiXCR, one entry per CDR3 protein. The data contain approximately 350,000 distinct CDR3 sequences, 6% to 8.5% of them seen just once; the ten biggest clones take up approximately 8%. Germline CDR1 is MNHEY and CDR2 is SVGAGI. The CDR3 runs 14 residues. With 1 base removed from V and 5 bases from J, the gap between germline ends came to 11 bases. Regarding time point: patch test 1, 2 weeks after DPC sensitization. As for treatment: therapeutic diphenylcyclopropenone sensitization with weekly scalp DPC.

The TCR was taken from a woman in her late teens or twenties with alopecia areata. Some clones in this sample may be carry-over from other donors' samples. Sample: whole blood, taken in connection with sensitization to the hapten diphenylcyclopropenone (DPC). The rearrangement links TRBV6-5 to TRBJ2-5; no clear D gene. The CDR3 coding sequence is TGTGCCAGCAGTTACTTCAAAGGGTCCGAGACCCAGTACTTC. This gives the protein CASSYFKGSETQYF.